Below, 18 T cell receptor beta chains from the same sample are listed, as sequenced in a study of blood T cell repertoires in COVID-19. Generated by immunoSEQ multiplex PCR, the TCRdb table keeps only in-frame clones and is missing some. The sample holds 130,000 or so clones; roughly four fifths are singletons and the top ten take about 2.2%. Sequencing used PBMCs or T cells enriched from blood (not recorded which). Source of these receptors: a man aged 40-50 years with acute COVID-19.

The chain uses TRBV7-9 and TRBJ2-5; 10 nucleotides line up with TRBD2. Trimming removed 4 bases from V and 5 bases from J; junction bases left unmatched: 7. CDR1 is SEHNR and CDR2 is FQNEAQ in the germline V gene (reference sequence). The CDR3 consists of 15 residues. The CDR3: CASSSTSGETETQYF. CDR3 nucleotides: TGTGCCAGCAGCTCAACTAGCGGGGAGACGGAGACCCAGTACTTC.

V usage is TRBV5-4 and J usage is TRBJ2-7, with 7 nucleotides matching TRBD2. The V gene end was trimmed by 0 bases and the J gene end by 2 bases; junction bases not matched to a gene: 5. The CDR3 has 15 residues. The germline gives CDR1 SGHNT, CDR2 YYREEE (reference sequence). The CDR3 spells CASSLDPSGPYEQYF. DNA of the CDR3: TGTGCCAGCAGCTTGGATCCTAGCGGCCCCTACGAGCAGTACTTC.

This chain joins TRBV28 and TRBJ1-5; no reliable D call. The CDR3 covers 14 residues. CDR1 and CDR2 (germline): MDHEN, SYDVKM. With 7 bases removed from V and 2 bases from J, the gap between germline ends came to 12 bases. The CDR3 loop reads CASTLSGGNQPQHF. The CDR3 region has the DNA TGTGCCAGCACCCTGTCGGGTGGCAATCAGCCCCAGCATTTT.

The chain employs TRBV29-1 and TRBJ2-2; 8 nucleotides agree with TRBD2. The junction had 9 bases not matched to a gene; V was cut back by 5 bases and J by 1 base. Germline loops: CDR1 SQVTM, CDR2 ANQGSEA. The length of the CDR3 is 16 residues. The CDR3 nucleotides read TGCAGCGTTCTGAATCCCGGGACTAGGAACACCGGGGAGCTGTTTTTT. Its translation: CSVLNPGTRNTGELFF.

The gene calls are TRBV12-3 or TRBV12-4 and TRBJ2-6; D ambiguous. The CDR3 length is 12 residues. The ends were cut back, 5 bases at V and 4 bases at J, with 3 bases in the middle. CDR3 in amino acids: CASSPGANVLTF. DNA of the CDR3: TGTGCCAGCAGTCCGGGGGCCAACGTCCTGACTTTC.

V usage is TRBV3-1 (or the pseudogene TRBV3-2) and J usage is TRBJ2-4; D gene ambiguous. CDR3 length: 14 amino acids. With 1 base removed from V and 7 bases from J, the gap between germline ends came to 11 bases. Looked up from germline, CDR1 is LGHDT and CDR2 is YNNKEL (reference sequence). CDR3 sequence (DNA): TGTGCCAGCAGCCAAGCTACCCGAACGAACATTCAGTACTTC. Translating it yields CASSQATRTNIQYF.

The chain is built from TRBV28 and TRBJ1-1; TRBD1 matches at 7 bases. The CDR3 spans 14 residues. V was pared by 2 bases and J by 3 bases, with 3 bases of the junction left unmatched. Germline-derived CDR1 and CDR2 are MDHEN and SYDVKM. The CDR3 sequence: CASSLGQGDTEAFF. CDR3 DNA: TGTGCCAGCAGTTTAGGGCAGGGGGACACTGAAGCTTTCTTT.

CDR3 DNA sequence: TGTGCCAGCTCACCCTACGGACAGGGCGCTGGAAACACCATATATTTT. It yields the protein CASSPYGQGAGNTIYF. This rearrangement joins TRBV18 to TRBJ1-3; 8 bases match TRBD1. Trimming removed 3 bases from V and 2 bases from J; junction bases left unmatched: 6. CDR1 KGHSH and CDR2 LQKENI come from the germline V gene. The length of the CDR3 is 16 residues.

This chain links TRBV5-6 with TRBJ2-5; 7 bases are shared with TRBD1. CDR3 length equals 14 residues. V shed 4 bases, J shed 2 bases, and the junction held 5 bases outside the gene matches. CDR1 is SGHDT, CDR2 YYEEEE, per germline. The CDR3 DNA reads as TGTGCCAGCAGCCCTGGGACAGAACAAGAGACCCAGTACTTC. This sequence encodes CASSPGTEQETQYF.

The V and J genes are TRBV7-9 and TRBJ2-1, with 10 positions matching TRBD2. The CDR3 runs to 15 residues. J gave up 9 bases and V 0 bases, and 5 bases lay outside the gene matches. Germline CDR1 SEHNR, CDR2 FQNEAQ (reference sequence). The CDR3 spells CASSLAAGGPLEQFF. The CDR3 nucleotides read TGTGCCAGCAGCTTAGCAGCGGGAGGGCCCCTTGAGCAGTTCTTC.

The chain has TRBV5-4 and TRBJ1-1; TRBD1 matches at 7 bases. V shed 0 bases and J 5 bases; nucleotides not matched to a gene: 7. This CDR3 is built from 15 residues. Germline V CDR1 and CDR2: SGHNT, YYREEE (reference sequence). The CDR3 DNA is TGTGCCAGCAGCTTGGACCCAGGGGGACCAACTGAAGCTTTCTTT. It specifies CASSLDPGGPTEAFF.

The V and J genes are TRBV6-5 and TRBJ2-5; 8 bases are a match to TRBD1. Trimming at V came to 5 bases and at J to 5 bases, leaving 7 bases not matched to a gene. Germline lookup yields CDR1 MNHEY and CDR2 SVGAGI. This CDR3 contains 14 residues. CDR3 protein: CASSPQGAGETQYF. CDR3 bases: TGTGCCAGCAGTCCTCAGGGGGCTGGGGAGACCCAGTACTTC.

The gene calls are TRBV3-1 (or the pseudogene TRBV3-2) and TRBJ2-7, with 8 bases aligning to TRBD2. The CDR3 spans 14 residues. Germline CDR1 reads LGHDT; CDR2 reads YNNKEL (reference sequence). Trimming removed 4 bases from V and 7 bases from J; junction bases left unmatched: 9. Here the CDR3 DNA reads TGTGCCAGCAGCCCGTCGGGGGGGCCGGGGGAGCAGTACTTC. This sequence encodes CASSPSGGPGEQYF.

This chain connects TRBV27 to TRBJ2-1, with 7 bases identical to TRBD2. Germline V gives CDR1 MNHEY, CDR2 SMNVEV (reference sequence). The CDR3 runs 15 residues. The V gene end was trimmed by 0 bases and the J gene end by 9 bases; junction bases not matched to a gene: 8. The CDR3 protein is CASSLSQTSWGEQFF. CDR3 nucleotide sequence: TGTGCCAGCAGTTTATCGCAGACTAGCTGGGGTGAGCAGTTCTTC.

CDR3 bases: TGTGCCAGCAGCTCTCCGGGACAGGGGGTCTATGGCTACACCTTC. It is translated as CASSSPGQGVYGYTF. This chain joins TRBV7-8 and TRBJ1-2; 11 bases map to TRBD1. Germline assignment: CDR1 SGHVS and CDR2 FQNEAQ. The CDR3 extends over 15 amino acids. Losses at the gene ends were 4 bases for V and 4 bases for J; bases not matched to a gene: 5.

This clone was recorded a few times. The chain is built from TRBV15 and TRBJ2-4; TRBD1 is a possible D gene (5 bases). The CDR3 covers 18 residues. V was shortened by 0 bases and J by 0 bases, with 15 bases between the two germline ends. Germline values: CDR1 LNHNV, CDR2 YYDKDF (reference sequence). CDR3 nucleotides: TGTGCCACCAGCAGAGATCTGACAGCATACCTAGCCAAAAACATTCAGTACTTC. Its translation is CATSRDLTAYLAKNIQYF. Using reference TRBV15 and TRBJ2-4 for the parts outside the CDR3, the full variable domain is DAMVIQNPRYQVTQFGKPVTLSCSQTLNHNVMYWYQQKSSQAPKLLFHYYDKDFNNEADTPDNFQSRRPNTSFCFLDIRSPGLGDTAMYLCATSRDLTAYLAKNIQYFGAGTRLSVL.

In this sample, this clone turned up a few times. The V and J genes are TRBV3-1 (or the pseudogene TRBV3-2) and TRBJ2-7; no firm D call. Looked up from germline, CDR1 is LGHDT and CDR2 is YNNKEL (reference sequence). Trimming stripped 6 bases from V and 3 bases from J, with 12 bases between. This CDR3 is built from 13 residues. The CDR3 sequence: CASSTLGRYEQYF. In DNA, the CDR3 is TGTGCCAGCAGTACCTTGGGCCGCTACGAGCAGTACTTC.

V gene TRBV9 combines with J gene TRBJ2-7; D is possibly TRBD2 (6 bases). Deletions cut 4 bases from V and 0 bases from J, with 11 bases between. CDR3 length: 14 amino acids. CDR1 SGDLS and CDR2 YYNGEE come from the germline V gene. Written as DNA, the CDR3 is TGTGCCAGCAGCCCAGCGGGCGGCTCCTACGAGCAGTACTTC. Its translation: CASSPAGGSYEQYF.